This is a list of T cell receptor beta chains from one sample in a study. TCRdb re-called the reads with MiXCR, one entry per CDR3 protein. The repertoire consists of about 5,800 distinct CDR3 sequences, with over 9.5% occurring once and the leading ten covering under 7%. Source material: CD4+ T cells from synovial fluid. The receptor source for this set is a human donor with rheumatoid arthritis. Each CDR3 is given with its conserved first and last residue. D genes are given only for firm matches. Clone size is given for some rows only: seen once, a few or many times, or a class if the clone is expanded.

CASSLDRGRDEQYF,TGTGCCAGCAGCCTTGACAGGGGGCGCGACGAGCAGTACTTC,TRBV7-3,TRBJ2-7,TRBD1,.
CASSLVGSYSGANVLTF,TGTGCCAGCAGTTTAGTCGGTTCCTACTCTGGGGCCAACGTCCTGACTTTC,TRBV28,TRBJ2-6,.,few
CASIKDRVNSNQPQHF,TGTGCCAGCATTAAAGACAGGGTCAACAGCAATCAGCCCCAGCATTTT,TRBV2,TRBJ1-5,TRBD1,medium-sized
CASSPNDISGANVLTF,TGTGCCAGCTCACCAAACGACATCTCTGGGGCCAACGTCCTGACTTTC,TRBV18,TRBJ2-6,.,many
CASSQVSETQYF,TGTGCCAGCAGCCAAGTATCAGAGACCCAGTACTTC,TRBV3-1,TRBJ2-5,.,medium-sized
CSVGTREDQPQHF,TGCAGCGTGGGGACTAGGGAAGACCAGCCCCAGCATTTT,TRBV29-1,TRBJ1-5,.,.
CASSYGGTSGSGGNEQFF,TGTGCCAGCAGTTACGGGGGGACTAGCGGGAGCGGTGGGAATGAGCAGTTCTTC,TRBV6-2/TRBV6-3,TRBJ2-1,TRBD2,many
CASSQVPETQYF,TGCGCCAGCAGCCAAGTCCCGGAGACCCAGTACTTC,TRBV4-1,TRBJ2-5,.,medium-sized
CASSPMKLAGQETQYF,TGTGCCAGCTCACCAATGAAACTAGCGGGCCAAGAGACCCAGTACTTC,TRBV18,TRBJ2-5,TRBD2,many
CASSLTGGTDEQYF,TGTGCCAGCAGTTTAACGGGGGGTACGGACGAGCAGTACTTC,TRBV28,TRBJ2-7,TRBD2,.
CAISEGTGNTGELFF,TGTGCCATCAGCGAGGGGACAGGGAACACCGGGGAGCTGTTTTTT,TRBV10-3,TRBJ2-2,TRBD1,few
CASSLSATGRPGYGYTF,TGTGCCAGCAGCCTTTCTGCTACGGGACGGCCTGGCTATGGCTACACCTTC,TRBV3-1,TRBJ1-2,.,many
CASSLVGTGGAYGYTF,TGTGCCAGCAGCTTAGTGGGCACAGGGGGCGCCTATGGCTACACCTTC,TRBV7-2,TRBJ1-2,TRBD1,few
CASSFPYTEAFF,TGTGCCAGCAGCTTCCCATATACTGAAGCTTTCTTT,TRBV7-2,TRBJ1-1,.,few
CASSGQGSSYTGELFF,TGCGCCAGCAGCGGACAGGGATCTTCTTACACCGGGGAGCTGTTTTTT,TRBV5-1,TRBJ2-2,TRBD1,many
CASSSLAGVYNEQFF,TGTGCCAGCAGCTCGCTAGCGGGAGTATACAATGAGCAGTTCTTC,TRBV7-3,TRBJ2-1,TRBD2,medium-sized
CASSQNSEGPGQPQHF,TGTGCCAGCTCACAAAACTCCGAAGGGCCCGGCCAGCCCCAGCATTTT,TRBV18,TRBJ1-5,.,many
CASSHQVGYTF,TGTGCCAGCAGTCACCAAGTTGGCTACACCTTC,TRBV6-2/TRBV6-3,TRBJ1-2,.,many
CASSQDIGGQETQYF,TGTGCCAGCAGCCAAGATATCGGCGGTCAAGAGACCCAGTACTTC,TRBV3-1,TRBJ2-5,.,many
CASSPYIEQFF,TGTGCCAGCTCCCCCTACATTGAGCAGTTCTTC,TRBV6-1,TRBJ2-1,.,large
CSSSRLWDNEQFF,TGCAGCAGTTCCCGACTCTGGGACAATGAGCAGTTCTTC,TRBV29-1,TRBJ2-1,.,few
CASSGSAGTDQYEQYF,TGCGCCAGCAGCGGATCGGCGGGGACAGACCAATACGAGCAGTACTTC,TRBV10-1,TRBJ2-7,.,.